These 13 T cell receptor beta chains originate from one sample sequenced in a study of cytomegalovirus exposure and HLA in healthy donors. Vbeta (60) and Jbeta (13) primers were used in the PCR. Profiled with immunoSEQ multiplex PCR; TCRdb holds only in-frame clones, not every one. The sample consists of some 150,000 clones, 82% of them appearing once. The sequenced material came from PBMCs. The receptors shown here come from a woman in her 50s in good health and CMV-seropositive.

V gene TRBV15 combines with J gene TRBJ1-5; 7 nucleotides line up with TRBD1. Losses at the gene ends were 4 bases for V and 6 bases for J; bases not matched to a gene: 9. The CDR3 totals 15 residues. From germline, CDR1 is LNHNV and CDR2 YYDKDF (reference sequence). The CDR3 nucleotides are TGTGCCACCAGCATCTCAAGGGGGCAGGTTCAGCCCCAGCATTTT. It specifies CATSISRGQVQPQHF.

The rearrangement links TRBV7-8 to TRBJ2-3, with TRBD2 matching 9 bases. There are 19 residues in the CDR3. Germline CDR1 and CDR2: SGHVS and FQNEAQ. J gave up 2 bases and V 0 bases, and 12 bases lay outside the gene matches. Here the CDR3 DNA reads TGTGCCAGCAGCTTAGCCCCTGGCTCTGCTAGCGGGGACACAGATACGCAGTATTTT. Protein sequence: CASSLAPGSASGDTDTQYF.

This clone came up a few times. This chain links TRBV6-5 with TRBJ1-1; possibly TRBD1 for D (6 bases). Germline loops: CDR1 MNHEY, CDR2 SVGAGI. Deletions cut 6 bases from V and 5 bases from J, with 16 bases between. The CDR3 is 14 amino acids. Here the CDR3 reads CASSNTYRVTEAFF. The CDR3 nucleotides are TGTGCCAGCAGCAATACCTACAGGGTTACTGAAGCTTTCTTT.

The rearrangement links TRBV5-1 to TRBJ2-1; no definite D call. Germline V gene data show CDR1 as SGHRS and CDR2 as YFSETQ. There are 12 residues in the CDR3. The V end was cut by 3 bases, the J end by 9 bases, with 10 bases between. The CDR3 is CASSSELPEQFF. The CDR3 DNA is TGCGCCAGCAGCTCCGAACTCCCTGAGCAGTTCTTC.

The chain uses TRBV14 and TRBJ1-1; TRBD1 is a possible D gene (6 bases). CDR3 size: 15 residues. CDR1 is SGHDN, CDR2 FVKESK, per germline. Trimming removed 3 bases from V and 3 bases from J, with 14 bases in between. This CDR3 is CASSQWGLGDTEAFF. The CDR3 nucleotides read TGTGCCAGCAGCCAGTGGGGGCTAGGGGACACTGAAGCTTTCTTT. Combining the CDR3 with reference TRBV14 and TRBJ1-1 gives the whole variable domain EAGVTQFPSHSVIEKGQTVTLRCDPISGHDNLYWYRRVMGKEIKFLLHFVKESKQDESGMPNNRFLAERTGGTYSTLKVQPAELEDSGVYFCASSQWGLGDTEAFFGQGTRLTVV.

The chain carries TRBV30 and TRBJ1-1; no clear D. Germline loops: CDR1 GTSNPN, CDR2 SVGIG (reference sequence). The CDR3 extends over 11 amino acids. Trimming took 2 bases from V and 5 from J, leaving 6 bases between them. The CDR3 loop is CAWSSLTEAFF. The CDR3 nucleotides read TGTGCCTGGAGTTCATTGACTGAAGCTTTCTTT.

The chain recombines TRBV6-5 with TRBJ2-2, with 9 bases matching TRBD2. J gave up 3 bases and V 6 bases, and 5 bases lay outside the gene matches. There are 15 residues in the CDR3. CDR1 and CDR2 (germline): MNHEY, SVGAGI. DNA of the CDR3: TGTGCCAGCAGCCGCCAGCGGGGGGACACCGGGGAGCTGTTTTTT. It codes for CASSRQRGDTGELFF.

The chain links TRBV9 to TRBJ2-1; 9 bases are a match to TRBD2. The V gene end was trimmed by 0 bases and the J gene end by 10 bases; junction bases not matched to a gene: 8. The CDR3 runs 15 residues. Germline V lookup: CDR1 SGDLS, CDR2 YYNGEE. The CDR3 DNA follows: TGTGCCAGCAGCGTAGGGTCTAGCGGGGATTGGGAGCAGTTCTTC. Protein product: CASSVGSSGDWEQFF.

The rearrangement joins TRBV6-6 to TRBJ1-2; unclear D gene. This CDR3 contains 13 residues. CDR1 MNHNY and CDR2 SVGAGI come from the germline V gene (reference sequence). V lost 8 bases and J lost 0, with 10 bases in between. The CDR3 DNA is TGTGCCAGCTTAGCTGCACCTAACTATGGCTACACCTTC. It encodes CASLAAPNYGYTF.

The chain has TRBV29-1 and TRBJ2-1; 9 bases are shared with TRBD1. The CDR3 runs 14 residues. V was pared by 7 bases and J by 12 bases, with 16 bases of the junction left unmatched. Per germline, CDR1 SQVTM and CDR2 ANQGSEA. CDR3 protein: CSANGDREEGGQFF. In nucleotides, the CDR3 is TGCAGCGCAAACGGGGACAGGGAAGAGGGGGGGCAGTTCTTC.

The rearrangement uses TRBV6-5 and TRBJ1-6, with 9 nucleotides matching TRBD1. V shed 5 bases and J 8 bases; nucleotides not matched to a gene: 7. The CDR3 contains 15 residues. Germline values: CDR1 MNHEY, CDR2 SVGAGI. DNA of the CDR3: TGTGCCAGCAGTACCCGGGACAGGGTTCATTCACCCCTCCACTTT. Amino acids: CASSTRDRVHSPLHF.

The chain employs TRBV10-1 and TRBJ2-6; the match to TRBD1 covers 8 bases. Germline CDR1 WNHNN, CDR2 SYGVQD (reference sequence). The CDR3 is 17 amino acids. V lost 4 bases to trimming and J lost 0 bases; unmatched junction nucleotides: 5. CDR3 nucleotide sequence: TGCGCCAGCAGTGGGGGACAGGATCCCTCTGGGGCCAACGTCCTGACTTTC. Its protein is CASSGGQDPSGANVLTF.

The gene calls are TRBV4-3 and TRBJ2-3; TRBD2 aligns across 8 bases. The J segment lost 3 bases and the V segment lost 1 base, leaving 6 bases of the junction unmatched. This CDR3 spans 16 amino acids. From germline, CDR1 is LGHNA and CDR2 YSLEER. CDR3 sequence (DNA): TGCGCCAGCAGCCAAGGAACCGGGGGGGGAACAGATACGCAGTATTTT. Residues: CASSQGTGGGTDTQYF.